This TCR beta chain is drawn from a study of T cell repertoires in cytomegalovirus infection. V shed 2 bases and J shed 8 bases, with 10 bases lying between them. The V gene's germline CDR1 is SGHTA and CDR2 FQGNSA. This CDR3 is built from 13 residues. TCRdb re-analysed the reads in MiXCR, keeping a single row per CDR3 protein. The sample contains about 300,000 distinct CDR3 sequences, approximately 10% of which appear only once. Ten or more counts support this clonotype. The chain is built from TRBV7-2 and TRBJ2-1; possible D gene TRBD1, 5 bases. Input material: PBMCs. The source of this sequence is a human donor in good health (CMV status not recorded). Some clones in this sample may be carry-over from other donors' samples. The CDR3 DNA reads TGTGCCAGCAGCTTAATCAGGGCTTATGAGCAGTTCTTC. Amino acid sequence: CASSLIRAYEQFF.